This T cell receptor beta chain came from a study of glioma-infiltrating T cells. Using RNA template, CDR3s of TCR alpha and beta were amplified with iRepertoire arm-PCR. Input was about 85-400 ng of tissue mRNA or PBMC total RNA. TCRdb re-analysed the multiplex PCR reads in MiXCR, keeping a single row per CDR3 protein. The data show about 180,000 distinct CDR3 sequences, with around 40% seen just once and roughly 5.4% held by the top ten. Germline trimming cut 5 bases from V and 4 bases from J; bases unmatched to any gene: 11. CDR3 length equals 15 residues. CDR1 MGHDK and CDR2 SYGVNS come from the germline V gene. Findings and caveats of the study: CDR3 overlap between tissue and blood was very small.

There are many counts of this clonotype. Its cognate antigen is unknown. The V call is TRBV25-1, the J call TRBJ2-7, with 7 bases fitting TRBD2. The clonotype comes from a human donor with low-grade glioma or glioblastoma, undergoing nonglioma brain surgery, or in good health (not recorded which). The source material was glioma tissue, nonneoplastic brain tissue, or PBMCs (not recorded which). The CDR3 protein is CASSRWEGVGYEQYF. CDR3 DNA sequence: TGTGCCAGCAGTAGATGGGAGGGAGTGGGGTACGAGCAGTACTTC.